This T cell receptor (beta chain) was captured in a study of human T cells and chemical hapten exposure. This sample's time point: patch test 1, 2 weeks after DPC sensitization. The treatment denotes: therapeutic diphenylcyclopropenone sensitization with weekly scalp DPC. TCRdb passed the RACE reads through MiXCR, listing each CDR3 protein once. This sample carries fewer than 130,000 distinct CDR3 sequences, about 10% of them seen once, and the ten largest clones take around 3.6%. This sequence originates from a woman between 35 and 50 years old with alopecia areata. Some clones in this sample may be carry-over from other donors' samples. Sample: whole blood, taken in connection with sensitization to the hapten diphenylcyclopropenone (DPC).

The CDR3, as DNA: TGTGCCAGCAGCACCGCAGGGGCTACAGATACGCAGTATTTT. Its translation is CASSTAGATDTQYF. This rearrangement joins TRBV6-1 to TRBJ2-3; maybe TRBD1 (6 bases). With 6 bases removed from V and 3 bases from J, the gap between germline ends came to 13 bases. The CDR3 contains 14 residues. Germline assignment: CDR1 MNHNS and CDR2 SASEGT.